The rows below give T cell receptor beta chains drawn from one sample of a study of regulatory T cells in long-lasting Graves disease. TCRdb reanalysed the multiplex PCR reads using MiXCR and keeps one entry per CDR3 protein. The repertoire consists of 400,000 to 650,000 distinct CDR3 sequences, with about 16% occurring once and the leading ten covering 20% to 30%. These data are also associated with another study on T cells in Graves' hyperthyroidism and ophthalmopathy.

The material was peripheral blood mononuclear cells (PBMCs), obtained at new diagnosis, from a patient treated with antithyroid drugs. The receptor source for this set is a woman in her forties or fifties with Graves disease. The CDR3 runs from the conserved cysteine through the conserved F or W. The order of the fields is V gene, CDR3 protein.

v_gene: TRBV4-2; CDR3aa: CASSQGTSQETQYF
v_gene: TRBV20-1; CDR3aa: CSASEVGNSYNEQFF
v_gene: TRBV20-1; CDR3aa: CSAPGSSRDNEQFF
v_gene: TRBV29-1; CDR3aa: CSVAGYVTGELFF
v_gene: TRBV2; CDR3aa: CASTSGTNTGELFF
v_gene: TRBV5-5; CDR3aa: CASSSGTGTGNTIYF
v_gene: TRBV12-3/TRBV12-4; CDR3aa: CASSLAGTSSGNEQFF
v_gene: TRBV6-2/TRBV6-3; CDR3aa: CASSQRGLGQETQYF
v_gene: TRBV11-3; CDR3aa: CASSGLAGNEQFF
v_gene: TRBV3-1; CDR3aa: CASSQEARVSREQFF
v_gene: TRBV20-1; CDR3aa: CSATKQVEGEAFF
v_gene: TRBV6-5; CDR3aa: CASSYQGGGNYGYTF
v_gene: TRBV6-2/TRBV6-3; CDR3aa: CASSYSYQGEAFF
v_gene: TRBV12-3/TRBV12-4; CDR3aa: CASSLGGPSSYEQYF
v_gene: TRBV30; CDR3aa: CAWSVKSRETQYF